The clone carrying this T cell receptor (beta chain) was detected only a few times. Its target is unknown. Trimming stripped 1 base from V and 4 bases from J, with 16 bases between. The CDR3 length is 16 residues. Per the germline V gene, CDR1 is LGHDT and CDR2 is YNNKEL (reference sequence). The data are from a study of identical twins. Overall study results and limits: For monozygotic twins, models underestimated out-of-frame TCR alpha sharing.

Through template switching, a universal primer site was introduced, and the cDNA contained unique molecular identifiers. TCRdb called the 5' RACE reads again in MiXCR, with one record for every CDR3 protein. This repertoire shows around 370,000 distinct CDR3 sequences, approximately 8.8% found once; its top ten account for under 9.5%. The rearrangement links TRBV3-1 to TRBJ1-2; the D gene is possibly TRBD1 (5 bases). Sequencing used naive T cells sorted from blood. This TCR was sampled from a woman between 45 and 65 years old in good health. DNA of the CDR3: TGTGCCAGCAGCCAAGGACAAGGGGCCATCTTCTATGGCTACACCTTC. Amino acids: CASSQGQGAIFYGYTF.